This T cell receptor (beta chain) was identified during a study of blood T cell repertoires in COVID-19. Study-level information: Samples of COVID-19 (acute and convalescent) were obtained from the United States, Italy and Spain. Sources were T cells, B-cell-depleted T cells, or PBMCs; the material itself was cDNA or gDNA.

Trimming took off 2 bases at V and 1 base at J, with 8 bases between the two ends. Germline lookup yields CDR1 SGHVS and CDR2 FQNEAQ. This CDR3 comprises 14 residues. Under the authors' procedure: Amplification of reference gene primers was used by the study to estimate nucleated cell counts. Sequencing was performed with immunoSEQ multiplex PCR; in TCRdb, only in-frame clones are kept and a portion is missing. The V and J calls and the clone size are those of that table, but D and trimming were determined from the DNA. The sample includes under 150,000 clones, around three quarters of them seen just once.

This receptor was obtained from a man aged 50-60 years with active or convalescent COVID-19. V usage is TRBV7-8 and J usage is TRBJ2-5; D is ambiguous. Material: peripheral blood. The CDR3 region is CASSLLVGQETQYF. In nucleotides, the CDR3 is TGTGCCAGCAGCTTACTAGTGGGCCAAGAGACCCAGTACTTC.